This TCR beta chain was identified during a study of cytomegalovirus exposure and HLA in healthy donors. This clone was detected only once. The CDR3 extends over 18 amino acids. Trimming cost V 5 bases and J 0 bases, with 23 bases left between them. Germline-derived CDR1 and CDR2 are SEHNR and FQNEAQ (reference sequence). 13 Jbeta primers and 60 Vbeta primers were used for the PCR. The protocol was immunoSEQ multiplex PCR, while the TCRdb copy is restricted to in-frame clones and leaves out a portion. The sample contains under 300,000 clones, about nine tenths of which appear only once. Material for sequencing was PBMCs. This clonotype originated in a man aged 40-49 years in good health and CMV-seropositive. This chain joins TRBV7-9 and TRBJ2-7, with D tentatively TRBD2 (6 bases). The chain's CDR3 is CASSDVRAGGRFSYEQYF. The CDR3, as DNA: TGTGCCAGCAGCGACGTTAGGGCTGGAGGGCGGTTCTCCTACGAGCAGTACTTC.